This paragraph covers one TCR beta chain sequence. What it binds is not known. The record originates from a study of lymphopenia after photon versus proton radiotherapy. Overall study results and limits: Proton therapy kept repertoires fairly stable, unlike photons, which gained effector/memory cells. Post-nadir TCR diversity decline inversely tracked overall survival among those who died. Oligoclonal CD8+ Temra expansion after nadir drove photon patients' diversity drop. Survival link was tested only in deceased patients; proton benefit remains a possibility.

Trimming cost V 0 bases and J 3 bases; bases outside gene matches: 1. Germline loops: CDR1 SGHNT, CDR2 YYREEE (reference sequence). The CDR3 contains 15 residues. TCRdb's copy holds only in-frame clones and misses some; the assay was immunoSEQ multiplex PCR. The data contain 55,000 to 70,000 clones, 87% of them seen just once; the ten biggest clones take up 10% to 14%. The sample consisted of peripheral blood, taken from a patient treated with proton-based radiotherapy. The rearrangement joins TRBV5-4 to TRBJ2-2; TRBD2 agrees at 8 bases. The source of this sequence is an elderly man with esophageal cancer. The CDR3 is CASSLALADTGELFF. The CDR3 nucleotides are TGTGCCAGCAGCTTGGCACTAGCGGACACCGGGGAGCTGTTTTTT.